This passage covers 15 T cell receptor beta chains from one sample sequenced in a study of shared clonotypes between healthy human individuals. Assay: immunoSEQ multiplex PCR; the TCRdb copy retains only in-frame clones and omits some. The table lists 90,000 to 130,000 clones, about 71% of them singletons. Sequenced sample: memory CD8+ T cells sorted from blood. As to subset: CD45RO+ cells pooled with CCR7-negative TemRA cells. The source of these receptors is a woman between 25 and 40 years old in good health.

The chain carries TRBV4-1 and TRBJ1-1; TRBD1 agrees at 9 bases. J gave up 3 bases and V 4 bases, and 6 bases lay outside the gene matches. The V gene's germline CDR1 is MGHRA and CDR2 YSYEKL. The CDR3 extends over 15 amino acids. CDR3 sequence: CASSPTGTGYTEAFF. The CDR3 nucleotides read TGCGCCAGCAGCCCTACCGGGACAGGGTACACTGAAGCTTTCTTT.

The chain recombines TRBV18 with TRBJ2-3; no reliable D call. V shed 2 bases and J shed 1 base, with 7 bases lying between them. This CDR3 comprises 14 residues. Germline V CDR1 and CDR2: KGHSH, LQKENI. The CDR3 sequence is CASSPGQGTDTQYF. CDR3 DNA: TGTGCCAGCTCACCAGGGCAGGGCACAGATACGCAGTATTTT.

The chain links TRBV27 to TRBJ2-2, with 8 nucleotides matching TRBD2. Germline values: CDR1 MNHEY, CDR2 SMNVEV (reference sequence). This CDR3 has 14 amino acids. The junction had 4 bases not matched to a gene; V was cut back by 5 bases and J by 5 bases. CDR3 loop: CASSSGRRTGELFF. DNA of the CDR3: TGTGCCAGCAGTAGCGGGAGACGTACCGGGGAGCTGTTTTTT.

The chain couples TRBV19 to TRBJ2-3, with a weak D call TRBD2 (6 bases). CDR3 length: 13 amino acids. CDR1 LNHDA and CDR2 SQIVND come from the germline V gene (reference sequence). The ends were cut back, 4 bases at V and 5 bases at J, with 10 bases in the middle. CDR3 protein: CASSTSGLDTQYF. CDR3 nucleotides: TGTGCCAGTAGTACCTCGGGACTAGATACGCAGTATTTT.

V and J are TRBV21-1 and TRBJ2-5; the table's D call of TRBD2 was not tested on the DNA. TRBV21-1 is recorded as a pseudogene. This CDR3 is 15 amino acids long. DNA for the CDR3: TGTGCCAGCAGCACGCCGGGACTACGTCGAGTAACCCAGTACTTC. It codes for CASSTPGLRRVTQYF.

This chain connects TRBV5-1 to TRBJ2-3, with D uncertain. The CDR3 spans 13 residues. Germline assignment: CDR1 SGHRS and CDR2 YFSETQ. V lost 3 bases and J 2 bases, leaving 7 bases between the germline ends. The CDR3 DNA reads TGCGCCAGCAGCTGGACCTACACAGATACGCAGTATTTT. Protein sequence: CASSWTYTDTQYF.

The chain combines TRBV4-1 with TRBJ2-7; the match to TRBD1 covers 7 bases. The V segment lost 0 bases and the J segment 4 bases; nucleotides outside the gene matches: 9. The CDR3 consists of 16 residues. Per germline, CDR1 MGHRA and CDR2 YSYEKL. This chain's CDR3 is CASSQDSGTVMYEQYF. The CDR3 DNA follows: TGCGCCAGCAGCCAAGACTCAGGGACAGTTATGTACGAGCAGTACTTC.

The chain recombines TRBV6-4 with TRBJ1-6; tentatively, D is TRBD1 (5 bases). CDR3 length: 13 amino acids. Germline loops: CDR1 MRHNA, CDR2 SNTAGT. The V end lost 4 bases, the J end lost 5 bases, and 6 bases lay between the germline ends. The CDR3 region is CASSARDNSPLHF. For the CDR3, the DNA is TGTGCCAGCAGTGCCAGGGATAATTCACCCCTCCACTTT.

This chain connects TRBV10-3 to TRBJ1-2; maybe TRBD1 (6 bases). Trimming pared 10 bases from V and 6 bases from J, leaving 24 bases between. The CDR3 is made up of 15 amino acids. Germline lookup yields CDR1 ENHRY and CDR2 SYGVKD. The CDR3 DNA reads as TGTGCCACCTCTTTGACCGAGGGGGTAGTTAATGGCTACACCTTC. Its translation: CATSLTEGVVNGYTF.

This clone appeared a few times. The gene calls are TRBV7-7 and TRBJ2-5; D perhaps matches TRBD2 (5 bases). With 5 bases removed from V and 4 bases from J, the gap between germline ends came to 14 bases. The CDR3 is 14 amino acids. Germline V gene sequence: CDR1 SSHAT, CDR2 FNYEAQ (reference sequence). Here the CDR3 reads CASSPRGVRETQYF. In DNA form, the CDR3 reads TGTGCCAGCAGCCCACGGGGAGTGAGAGAGACCCAGTACTTC.

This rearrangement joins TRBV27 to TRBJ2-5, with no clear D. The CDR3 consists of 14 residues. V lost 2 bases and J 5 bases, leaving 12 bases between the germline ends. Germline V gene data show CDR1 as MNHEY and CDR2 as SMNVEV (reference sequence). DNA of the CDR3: TGTGCCAGCAGTTTAATCGGGCCTAGGGAGACCCAGTACTTC. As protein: CASSLIGPRETQYF.

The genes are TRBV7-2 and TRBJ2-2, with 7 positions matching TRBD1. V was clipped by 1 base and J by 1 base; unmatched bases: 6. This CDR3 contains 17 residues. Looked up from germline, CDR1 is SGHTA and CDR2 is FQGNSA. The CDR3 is CASSLDPGTENTGELFF. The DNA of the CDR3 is TGTGCCAGCAGCTTAGATCCCGGGACAGAGAACACCGGGGAGCTGTTTTTT.

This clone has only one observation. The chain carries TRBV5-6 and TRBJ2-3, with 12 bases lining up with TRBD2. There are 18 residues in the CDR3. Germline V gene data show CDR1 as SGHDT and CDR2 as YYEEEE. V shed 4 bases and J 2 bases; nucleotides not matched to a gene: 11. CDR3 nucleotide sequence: TGTGCCAGCAGCCCCAGATGGACTAGCGGGATCGACACAGATACGCAGTATTTT. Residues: CASSPRWTSGIDTDTQYF.

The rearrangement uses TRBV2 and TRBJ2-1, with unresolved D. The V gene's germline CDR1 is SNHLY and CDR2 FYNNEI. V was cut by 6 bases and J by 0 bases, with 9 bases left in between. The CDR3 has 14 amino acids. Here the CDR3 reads CASRLEDSYNEQFF. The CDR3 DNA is TGTGCCAGCAGGCTTGAGGACTCCTACAATGAGCAGTTCTTC.

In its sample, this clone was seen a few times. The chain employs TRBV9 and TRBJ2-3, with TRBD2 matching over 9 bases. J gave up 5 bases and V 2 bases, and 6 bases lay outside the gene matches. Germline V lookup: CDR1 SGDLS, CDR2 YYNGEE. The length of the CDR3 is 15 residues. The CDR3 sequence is CASSVSGSMGDTQYF. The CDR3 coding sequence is TGTGCCAGCAGCGTTAGCGGGAGCATGGGAGATACGCAGTATTTT.